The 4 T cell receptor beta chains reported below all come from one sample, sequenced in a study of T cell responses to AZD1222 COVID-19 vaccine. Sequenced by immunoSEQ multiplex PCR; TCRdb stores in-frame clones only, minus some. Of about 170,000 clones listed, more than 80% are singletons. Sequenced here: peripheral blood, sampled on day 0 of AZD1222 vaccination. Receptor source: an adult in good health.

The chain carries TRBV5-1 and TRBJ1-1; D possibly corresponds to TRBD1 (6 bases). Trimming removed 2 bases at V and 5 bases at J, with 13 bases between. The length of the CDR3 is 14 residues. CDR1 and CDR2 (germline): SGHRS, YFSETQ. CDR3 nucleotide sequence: TGCGCCAGCAGCTTTAGCCAGGGGTCGACTGAAGCTTTCTTT. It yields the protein CASSFSQGSTEAFF.

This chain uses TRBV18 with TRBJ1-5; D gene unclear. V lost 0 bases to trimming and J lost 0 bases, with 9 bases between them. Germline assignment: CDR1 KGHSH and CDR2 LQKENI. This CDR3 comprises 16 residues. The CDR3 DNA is TGTGCCAGCTCACCACCTGAAGGTCTTAGCAATCAGCCCCAGCATTTT. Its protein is CASSPPEGLSNQPQHF.

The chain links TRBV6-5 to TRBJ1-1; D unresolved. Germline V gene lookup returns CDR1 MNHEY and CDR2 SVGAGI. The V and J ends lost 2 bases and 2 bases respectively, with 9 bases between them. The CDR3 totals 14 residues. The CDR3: CASSYNKVNTEAFF. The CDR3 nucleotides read TGTGCCAGCAGTTACAATAAGGTTAACACTGAAGCTTTCTTT.

Here the CDR3 DNA reads TGCAGCGTAGAGACAGGGGTTAGCACAGATACGCAGTATTTT. This gives the protein CSVETGVSTDTQYF. The chain combines TRBV29-1 with TRBJ2-3; 8 bases match TRBD1. CDR1 and CDR2 (germline): SQVTM, ANQGSEA. After removal of 6 bases from V and 0 bases from J, the junction contained 5 bases not matched to a gene. CDR3 length equals 14 residues.